This TCR beta chain comes out of a study of T cells in localized non-small cell lung cancer. Whole-study results and caveats: Maximal T cell clonality occurred in uninvolved adjacent lung, with tumor ranking below it. Adjacent lung exhibited a median of 57 among the 100 most abundant tumor clones. Since sequencing was restricted to only one region of the tumor, intratumor heterogeneity remains a possibility. Longer overall survival was linked to higher blood T cell density.

Sequencing used immunoSEQ multiplex PCR; TCRdb keeps in-frame clones, though not all of them. The sample records tens of thousands of clones, roughly 80% being singletons. For this clone: The antigen is not known.

J gave up 8 bases and V 3 bases, and 10 bases lay outside the gene matches. This CDR3 comprises 16 residues. Germline V gene sequence: CDR1 ENHRY, CDR2 SYGVKD. The rearrangement joins TRBV10-3 to TRBJ1-2, with 12 bases identical to TRBD1. Sample: peripheral blood, taken before any cancer treatment. The origin of this receptor is a male donor at least 60 years old with stage III squamous cell lung carcinoma. The CDR3 sequence: CAISDPPGQGAGGYTF. Written as DNA, the CDR3 is TGTGCCATCAGTGACCCACCGGGACAGGGGGCGGGCGGCTACACCTTC.